This TCR beta chain came from a study of control samples from healthy donors and cancer patients. The CDR3 has 13 amino acids. The germline gives CDR1 KGHSH, CDR2 LQKENI. V lost 4 bases and J lost 5, with 12 bases in between. Generated by immunoSEQ multiplex PCR, the TCRdb table keeps only in-frame clones and is missing some. This sample has some 150,000 clones, with roughly nine tenths found just once. This sequence was found in a man aged 18-30 years in good health. This chain connects TRBV18 to TRBJ2-7; no clear D gene. The sample consisted of blood. For the CDR3, the DNA is TGTGCCAGCTCACTGCAGACGATGGACGAGCAGTACTTC. It specifies CASSLQTMDEQYF.